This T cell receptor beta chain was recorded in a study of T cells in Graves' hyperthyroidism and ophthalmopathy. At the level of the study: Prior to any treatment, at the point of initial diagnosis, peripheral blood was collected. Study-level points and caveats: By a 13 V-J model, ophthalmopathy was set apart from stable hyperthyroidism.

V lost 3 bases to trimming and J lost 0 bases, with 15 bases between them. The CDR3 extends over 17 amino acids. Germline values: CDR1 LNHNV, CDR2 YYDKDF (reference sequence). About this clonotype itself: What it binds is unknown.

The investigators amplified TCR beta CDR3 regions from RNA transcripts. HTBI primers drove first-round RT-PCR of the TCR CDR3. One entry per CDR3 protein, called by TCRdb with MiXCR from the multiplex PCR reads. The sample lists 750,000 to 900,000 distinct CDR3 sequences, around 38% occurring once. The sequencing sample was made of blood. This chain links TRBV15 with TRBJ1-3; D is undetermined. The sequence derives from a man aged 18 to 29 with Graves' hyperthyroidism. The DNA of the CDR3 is TGTGCCACCAGCAGCACCCTTGACGGAAGCTCTGGAAACACCATATATTTT. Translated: CATSSTLDGSSGNTIYF.